Listed below are T cell receptor beta chains from one sample, sequenced in a study of identical twins. TCRdb reanalysed the 5' RACE reads using MiXCR and keeps one entry per CDR3 protein. The data contain a few hundred thousand distinct CDR3 sequences, about 12% of them singletons. These data were likewise used in another study, on yellow fever vaccine responses in identical twins.

Sequencing was performed on CD8+ T cells sorted from blood. The receptors stem from a woman aged 18-35 years in good health. Both conserved end residues are part of each CDR3. The order of the fields is V gene, clone size, J gene, D gene, CDR3 protein, CDR3 DNA. A D gene is named only where the DNA matches it firmly. Size is omitted from some rows. Given values are once, few, many or a class for expanded clones.

TRBV12-3/TRBV12-4,NA,TRBJ1-5,TRBD1,CASSRTGADQPQHF,TGTGCCAGCAGTAGGACAGGGGCGGACCAGCCCCAGCATTTT
TRBV24-1,NA,TRBJ2-7,TRBD2,CATSAAGTSHEQYF,TGTGCCACCAGTGCAGCCGGGACTAGCCACGAGCAGTACTTC
TRBV7-9,NA,TRBJ1-2,TRBD1,CASSLSTGGAYGYTF,TGTGCCAGCAGCTTATCTACAGGGGGCGCCTATGGCTACACCTTC
TRBV5-5,NA,TRBJ1-1,NA,CASSPSGAGTEAFF,TGTGCCAGCAGCCCCTCGGGGGCGGGCACTGAAGCTTTCTTT
TRBV7-6,NA,TRBJ2-1,NA,CASSWGGPSYNEQFF,TGTGCCAGCAGTTGGGGGGGCCCCTCGTACAATGAGCAGTTCTTC
TRBV18,NA,TRBJ2-5,NA,CASSPPTDQETQYF,TGTGCCAGCTCACCACCGACGGACCAAGAGACCCAGTACTTC
TRBV9,few,TRBJ2-1,TRBD1,CASSSWTGDNEQFF,TGTGCCAGCAGCTCCTGGACAGGGGACAATGAGCAGTTCTTC
TRBV4-1,once,TRBJ2-5,TRBD1,CASSQASGTDKETQYF,TGCGCCAGCAGCCAGGCTTCCGGGACAGATAAAGAGACCCAGTACTTC
TRBV15,few,TRBJ2-5,NA,CATSRVSQGLGKTQYF,TGTGCCACCAGCAGAGTTAGCCAGGGGTTGGGAAAGACCCAGTACTTC
TRBV5-1,many,TRBJ2-1,TRBD2,CASSFAGGSVEQFF,TGCGCCAGCAGCTTTGCGGGGGGATCCGTTGAGCAGTTCTTC
TRBV24-1,many,TRBJ2-3,NA,CATSGLSGTDTQYF,TGTGCCACCAGTGGGCTATCGGGCACAGATACGCAGTATTTT
TRBV12-3/TRBV12-4,few,TRBJ2-1,TRBD2,CASTQPASGRPQYNEQFF,TGTGCCAGCACCCAACCGGCTAGCGGGAGGCCACAGTACAATGAGCAGTTCTTC
TRBV6-5,NA,TRBJ2-7,TRBD2,CASTFGAGAYEQYF,TGTGCCAGCACTTTCGGAGCGGGAGCCTACGAGCAGTACTTC
TRBV12-3/TRBV12-4,few,TRBJ2-2,NA,CASSLTQNTGELFF,TGTGCCAGCAGTTTAACCCAGAACACCGGGGAGCTGTTTTTT
TRBV12-3/TRBV12-4,few,TRBJ2-1,NA,CASSFSASRNEQFF,TGTGCCAGCAGTTTTTCTGCCAGTCGCAATGAGCAGTTCTTC
TRBV5-1,few,TRBJ2-1,TRBD2,CASSLDGREGLNEQFF,TGCGCCAGCAGCTTGGATGGGCGGGAGGGCCTCAATGAGCAGTTCTTC
TRBV4-1,NA,TRBJ2-7,NA,CASSQVSSFYEQYF,TGCGCCAGCAGCCAAGTATCTAGCTTCTACGAGCAGTACTTC
TRBV29-1,NA,TRBJ1-1,TRBD1,CSAYTAGTGLNTEAFF,TGCAGCGCTTATACTGCCGGGACAGGTCTGAACACTGAAGCTTTCTTT
TRBV2,few,TRBJ2-1,TRBD2,CASTHLEGTSGSWDEQFF,TGTGCCAGCACCCACCTAGAGGGTACTAGCGGGAGTTGGGATGAGCAGTTCTTC
TRBV7-9,few,TRBJ2-1,NA,CASSLAGGKNNEQFF,TGTGCCAGCAGCTTAGCAGGGGGGAAGAACAATGAGCAGTTCTTC
TRBV5-1,few,TRBJ2-1,TRBD2,CASSFPTSGSDNEQFF,TGCGCCAGCAGCTTCCCGACTAGCGGGAGTGACAATGAGCAGTTCTTC
TRBV12-3/TRBV12-4,NA,TRBJ2-7,NA,CASTGGQAEYEQYF,TGTGCCAGCACAGGGGGGCAGGCCGAGTACGAGCAGTACTTC
TRBV6-5,many,TRBJ1-2,NA,CASSYSNWGGYTF,TGTGCCAGCAGTTACTCGAATTGGGGAGGCTACACCTTC
TRBV7-8,few,TRBJ2-1,TRBD2,CASSLRTSNENEQFF,TGTGCCAGCAGCTTGCGGACTAGCAATGAGAATGAGCAGTTCTTC
TRBV7-6,NA,TRBJ2-1,TRBD2,CASSFRLGASGGNEQFF,TGTGCCAGCAGCTTCCGGCTCGGGGCTAGCGGGGGGAATGAGCAGTTCTTC
TRBV5-8,NA,TRBJ2-1,NA,CASRLSGGGAYNEQFF,TGTGCCAGCAGACTGTCTGGAGGGGGTGCCTACAATGAGCAGTTCTTC
TRBV18,NA,TRBJ2-1,TRBD1,CASSPQVAGGILDSYNEQFF,TGTGCCAGCTCACCACAAGTTGCAGGGGGCATCCTCGATTCCTACAATGAGCAGTTCTTC
TRBV28,few,TRBJ1-1,TRBD1,CASSLVGGWTEAFF,TGTGCCAGCAGTTTAGTAGGGGGCTGGACTGAAGCTTTCTTT
TRBV5-1,few,TRBJ2-7,TRBD2,CASSENSGDYEQYF,TGCGCCAGCAGCGAAAATAGCGGGGACTACGAGCAGTACTTC
TRBV27,few,TRBJ2-7,NA,CASKGRPYSYEQYF,TGTGCCAGCAAAGGGAGACCGTACTCCTACGAGCAGTACTTC
TRBV10-2,few,TRBJ2-1,NA,CASIGTQGDNEQFF,TGCGCCAGCATAGGTACCCAGGGCGACAATGAGCAGTTCTTC
TRBV7-8,NA,TRBJ1-1,TRBD1,CASSEGQPNTEAFF,TGTGCCAGCAGCGAGGGACAGCCGAACACTGAAGCTTTCTTT
TRBV6-1,NA,TRBJ2-1,NA,CASNGVVWGMDEQFF,TGTGCCAGCAACGGTGTGGTGTGGGGGATGGATGAGCAGTTCTTC
TRBV27,NA,TRBJ2-3,TRBD1,CASSLRDRVGDTQYF,TGTGCCAGCAGCCTCCGGGACAGGGTTGGAGATACGCAGTATTTT
TRBV4-1,many,TRBJ2-2,NA,CASSQVWGNTGELFF,TGCGCCAGCAGCCAAGTCTGGGGAAATACCGGGGAGCTGTTTTTT